Sequencing of this T cell receptor beta chain was carried out in a study of blood T cell repertoires in COVID-19. Whole-study context: T cells, B-cell-depleted T cells, or PBMCs supplied cDNA or gDNA.

The CDR3 contains 19 residues. Germline V CDR1 and CDR2: PRHDT, FYEKMQ (reference sequence). V dropped 1 base and J dropped 7; count of bases not matched to a gene: 15. As handled by the study authors: Amplified reference gene primers provided the basis for estimating nucleated cell counts. TCRdb's copy holds only in-frame clones and misses some; the assay was immunoSEQ multiplex PCR. D and trimming were read from the DNA, whereas the V and J calls and clone size are those reported in that table. The profile shows about 380,000 clones, roughly 80% of them singletons. This clone has more than one count but fewer than ten.

The receptor was derived from a human donor with acute or convalescent COVID-19. The donor label of this sample is uncertain. Sequenced material: peripheral blood. This chain links TRBV13 with TRBJ1-6; 8 positions match TRBD1. The DNA for the CDR3 is TGTGCCAGCAGCTTAGACCACATGCTTACAGGGGGTAGCAATTCACCCCTCCACTTT. It yields the protein CASSLDHMLTGGSNSPLHF.